Reported below is one TCR beta chain. Its target is not known. The ends lost 2 bases at V and 3 bases at J; junction bases unmatched: 3. The CDR3 sequence is 14 residues long. Germline CDR1 SEHNR, CDR2 FQNEAQ (reference sequence). The sample comes from a study of shared clonotypes between healthy human individuals. Study-level findings and limits: Non-shared clonotypes had lower generation probabilities than those shared by all four donors.

Naive CD8 isolation took CD45RO-negative cells positively selected for CCR7 and excluded terminally differentiated effector memory CD45RA+ cells. Authors' data handling: ImmunoSEQ yielded junction-only sequences lacking quality scores, so filtering differed. The protocol was immunoSEQ multiplex PCR, while the TCRdb copy is restricted to in-frame clones and leaves out a portion. V and J calls and clone size are as listed in that table; D and trimming were resolved from the DNA. The data show millions of clones, just under 95% seen once. Source material: naive CD8+ T cells sorted from blood. The TCR sequence derives from a man between 18 and 35 years old in good health. The gene calls are TRBV7-9 and TRBJ2-7, with 8 bases lining up with TRBD2. The CDR3 spells CASSLRAGDYEQYF. The CDR3 coding sequence is TGTGCCAGCAGCTTACGAGCGGGGGACTACGAGCAGTACTTC. Based on the CDR3 plus reference TRBV7-9 and TRBJ2-7, the full variable domain is DTGVSQNPRHKITKRGQNVTFRCDPISEHNRLYWYRQTLGQGPEFLTYFQNEAQLEKSRLLSDRFSAERPKGSFSTLEIQRTEQGDSAMYLCASSLRAGDYEQYFGPGTRLTVT.